Each of the 14 T cell receptor beta chains below was sequenced from the same sample in a study of blood T cell repertoires in COVID-19 (TCRdb year 2020). The library was produced with the immunoSEQ multiplex PCR assay. This immuneACCESS table, as held by TCRdb, lists in-frame sequences with V and J called but not all clones. Of the missing ones, under half trace to an unresolved V gene in checked studies; the others have no known cause. The sample table lists about 120,000 clones, about 80% of them with a count of one. Around 7.6% of the sample belongs to the ten largest clones. The source material was peripheral blood. The receptors shown here come from a man between 65 and 85 years old with active or convalescent COVID-19.

This chain links TRBV7-2 with TRBJ1-1; a possible D gene is TRBD1 (6 bases). Trimming shortened V by 2 bases and J by 1 base, and 8 bases separated the two germline ends. The germline V gene has CDR1 SGHTA and CDR2 FQGNSA. The length of the CDR3 is 14 residues. The CDR3 coding sequence is TGTGCCAGCAGCTTACAGGGGACGAACACTGAAGCTTTCTTT. This translates into CASSLQGTNTEAFF.

The V gene is TRBV2, the J gene TRBJ1-2; the D gene is possibly TRBD1 (5 bases). CDR3 size: 13 residues. Deletions cut 3 bases from V and 4 bases from J, with 9 bases between. Germline V lookup: CDR1 SNHLY, CDR2 FYNNEI. DNA of the CDR3: TGTGCCAGCAGTGAGGTTACAGGCTATGGCTACACCTTC. Protein sequence: CASSEVTGYGYTF.

This chain links TRBV25-1 with TRBJ1-1, with a weak D call TRBD1 (6 bases). CDR3 length equals 12 residues. Germline V gene data show CDR1 as MGHDK and CDR2 as SYGVNS. Trimming stripped 3 bases from V and 11 bases from J, with 13 bases between. Here the CDR3 reads CASSEGASPAFF. CDR3 sequence (DNA): TGTGCCAGCAGTGAGGGGGCCTCTCCCGCTTTCTTT.

This clone was seen a few times. V gene TRBV7-9 combines with J gene TRBJ2-7; 8 nucleotides align to TRBD1. J gave up 5 bases and V 5 bases, and 8 bases lay outside the gene matches. Germline assignment: CDR1 SEHNR and CDR2 FQNEAQ (reference sequence). CDR3 length: 14 amino acids. CDR3 residues: CASSPGQGRDEQYF. The CDR3 DNA is TGTGCCAGCAGCCCCGGACAGGGTCGGGACGAGCAGTACTTC.

Only one count was recorded for this clone. The chain uses TRBV5-1 and TRBJ2-1, with D tentatively TRBD2 (6 bases). The CDR3 is 15 amino acids. Germline values: CDR1 SGHRS, CDR2 YFSETQ. Trimming pared 0 bases from V and 3 bases from J, leaving 10 bases between. CDR3 in amino acids: CASSLATSNYNEQFF. CDR3 nucleotide sequence: TGCGCCAGCAGCTTGGCTACTAGCAACTACAATGAGCAGTTCTTC.

The V gene is TRBV3-1 (or the pseudogene TRBV3-2), the J gene TRBJ2-5; the D gene is possibly TRBD2 (5 bases). V lost 1 base and J lost 3, with 15 bases in between. This CDR3 is built from 16 residues. CDR1 is LGHDT, CDR2 YNNKEL, per germline (reference sequence). CDR3 nucleotides: TGTGCCAGCAGCCAAGTAGCCAAGTGGGAGAAAGAGACCCAGTACTTC. Protein: CASSQVAKWEKETQYF.

This chain connects TRBV7-9 to TRBJ2-1, with D possibly being TRBD2 (5 bases). This CDR3 is built from 14 residues. The V end lost 1 base, the J end lost 7 bases, and 11 bases lay between the germline ends. CDR1 and CDR2 from the germline V gene are SEHNR and FQNEAQ (reference sequence). CDR3 nucleotide sequence: TGTGCCAGCAGCTTAGGGAGGACCCCTAATGAGCAGTTCTTC. Translation: CASSLGRTPNEQFF.

The chain uses TRBV27 and TRBJ2-5; D possibly corresponds to TRBD2 (5 bases). V was clipped by 1 base and J by 5 bases, with 11 bases between them. CDR3 size: 14 residues. Germline loops: CDR1 MNHEY, CDR2 SMNVEV (reference sequence). CDR3 sequence (DNA): TGTGCCAGCAGTTTATTAGGTGGCGGGGAGACCCAGTACTTC. Amino acid sequence: CASSLLGGGETQYF.

The rearrangement uses TRBV20-1 and TRBJ2-7, with D hard to call. Germline-derived CDR1 and CDR2 are DFQATT and SNEGSKA (reference sequence). This CDR3 is 13 amino acids long. Trimming cost V 3 bases and J 0 bases, with 9 bases left between them. CDR3 coding DNA: TGCAGTGCTAGTTCCTACGTCTCCTACGAGCAGTACTTC. It specifies CSASSYVSYEQYF.

This rearrangement joins TRBV28 to TRBJ1-2, with 7 bases aligning to TRBD1. In germline, CDR1 is MDHEN, CDR2 SYDVKM. The CDR3 extends over 14 amino acids. V trimming: 3 bases; J trimming: 5 bases; junction bases outside the gene matches: 6. The CDR3 protein is CASSLEQGKYGYTF. Here the CDR3 DNA reads TGTGCCAGCAGTTTGGAACAGGGGAAGTATGGCTACACCTTC.

The chain combines TRBV12-3 or TRBV12-4 with TRBJ1-2, with 11 bases matching TRBD1. This CDR3 has 13 amino acids. V dropped 8 bases and J dropped 8; count of bases not matched to a gene: 7. In DNA, the CDR3 is TGTGCCAGCTGCCACGGGACAGGGGGAGGCTACACCTTC. Translated: CASCHGTGGGYTF.

V gene TRBV5-8 combines with J gene TRBJ2-1; 9 bases align to TRBD1. The CDR3 loop spans 15 amino acids. The V and J ends lost 4 bases and 6 bases, in that order; junction bases with no gene match: 8. CDR1 is SGHTS, CDR2 YDEGEE, per germline. CDR3 region: CASSPWDRAGNEQFF. CDR3 sequence (DNA): TGTGCCAGCAGCCCCTGGGACAGGGCGGGCAATGAGCAGTTCTTC.

This clone was recorded a few times. The chain couples TRBV24-1 to TRBJ2-1, with a tentative D call TRBD1 (6 bases). CDR1 is KGHDR, CDR2 SFDVKD, per germline. Trimming took off 4 bases at V and 5 bases at J, with 14 bases between the two ends. CDR3 size: 15 residues. CDR3 sequence reads: CATSERDIRNNEQFF. CDR3 nucleotides: TGTGCCACCAGTGAACGGGACATTAGGAACAATGAGCAGTTCTTC.

The rearrangement links TRBV5-1 to TRBJ2-5; TRBD2 aligns across 8 bases. This CDR3 is built from 14 residues. V was pared by 2 bases and J by 2 bases, with 2 bases of the junction left unmatched. The germline V gene has CDR1 SGHRS and CDR2 YFSETQ. The CDR3 sequence is CASSLSGRQETQYF. In DNA, the CDR3 is TGCGCCAGCAGCTTAAGCGGGAGACAAGAGACCCAGTACTTC.